This T cell receptor (beta chain) was obtained from a study of T cell responses to AZD1222 COVID-19 vaccine. On this clone: Its antigen is still unknown.

Study results and limitations: All repertoire sampling was performed exclusively after the peak T cell response. Donors in the cohort were predominantly white British and more often female, and clonal diversity was possibly underestimated.

This CDR3 has 14 residues. CDR1 and CDR2 (germline): KGHDR, SFDVKD. With 2 bases removed from V and 7 bases from J, the gap between germline ends came to 11 bases. Profiled with immunoSEQ multiplex PCR; TCRdb holds only in-frame clones, not every one. Of around 53,000 clones listed, approximately 86% are singletons. The chain joins TRBV24-1 to TRBJ2-1, with a weak D call TRBD1 (5 bases). The starting material was peripheral blood, obtained 28 days after the second AZD1222 dose. This receptor was obtained from an adult who received the AZD1222 COVID-19 vaccine. CDR3 DNA: TGTGCCACCAGTGATTCGAACAGGTGGAATGAGCAGTTCTTC. Translating it yields CATSDSNRWNEQFF.